This is a list of T cell receptor beta chains from one sample in a study of blood T cell repertoires in COVID-19. The table came from immunoSEQ multiplex PCR; TCRdb's copy has only in-frame clones and leaves some out. The sample shows 30,000 to 40,000 clones, approximately 91% of them seen only once. The sample taken for sequencing was peripheral blood. All receptors derive from a woman of 80 years or more with acute or convalescent COVID-19. Both conserved end residues are part of each CDR3. D genes are given only for firm matches. Only part of the rows carry a size: once, few, many, or a class if the clone is expanded.

size	D	V	J	CDR3	DNA
NA	NA	TRBV2	TRBJ2-3	CASSEELLGTDTQYF	TGTGCCAGCAGTGAAGAACTCCTGGGCACAGATACGCAGTATTTT
NA	NA	TRBV12-3/TRBV12-4	TRBJ1-6	CATSTGFNSPLHF	TGTGCCACCTCGACAGGTTTTAATTCACCCCTCCACTTT
NA	NA	TRBV7-8	TRBJ1-2	CASSLLGAGGYTF	TGTGCCAGCAGCTTACTGGGGGCGGGTGGCTACACCTTC
NA	NA	TRBV7-9	TRBJ1-2	CASSPDRGSGGYTF	TGTGCCAGCAGCCCGGACCGGGGTTCCGGAGGCTACACCTTC
NA	TRBD1	TRBV12-5	TRBJ1-1	CASGPGQGALGTEAFF	TGTGCTAGTGGGCCGGGACAGGGGGCCTTAGGCACTGAAGCTTTCTTT
NA	NA	TRBV7-2	TRBJ1-5	CASSLVSGYNQPQHF	TGTGCCAGCAGCTTAGTGTCCGGGTACAATCAGCCCCAGCATTTT
NA	NA	TRBV3-1/TRBV3-2	TRBJ1-5	CASSRLGEGHQPQHF	TGTGCCAGCAGCCGACTGGGGGAGGGCCATCAGCCCCAGCATTTT
NA	TRBD1	TRBV5-1	TRBJ1-2	CASSLASGTADGYTF	TGCGCCAGCAGCTTGGCCTCCGGGACAGCGGATGGCTACACCTTC
few	TRBD2	TRBV4-1	TRBJ2-7	CASSRLAVPSYEQYF	TGCGCCAGCAGCCGGCTAGCGGTCCCCTCCTACGAGCAGTACTTC
NA	NA	TRBV5-6	TRBJ1-1	CASTLRGIGTEAFF	TGTGCCAGCACCTTACGAGGGATCGGGACTGAAGCTTTCTTT
NA	TRBD2	TRBV3-1/TRBV3-2	TRBJ2-4	CASSHISGGATKNIQYF	TGTGCCAGCAGCCACATTAGCGGGGGGGCCACCAAAAACATTCAGTACTTC
few	NA	TRBV12-3/TRBV12-4	TRBJ1-6	CASSFYRGSPLHF	TGTGCCAGCAGTTTTTATCGGGGGTCACCCCTCCACTTT
NA	NA	TRBV5-1	TRBJ1-5	CASSLARGQPQHF	TGCGCCAGCAGCTTGGCCCGGGGTCAGCCCCAGCATTTT
NA	NA	TRBV25-1	TRBJ1-1	CASSRDATTEAFF	TGTGCCAGCAGCCGGGATGCAACCACTGAAGCTTTCTTT
NA	TRBD1	TRBV7-3	TRBJ2-7	CASSLTGTEGYEQYF	TGTGCCAGCAGCTTAACCGGGACAGAAGGCTACGAGCAGTACTTC
NA	TRBD1	TRBV7-9	TRBJ2-7	CASSLEGATHHPYEQYF	TGTGCCAGCAGCTTAGAGGGGGCGACTCACCATCCCTACGAGCAGTACTTC
NA	TRBD1	TRBV19	TRBJ2-6	CASSVIGDSSSGANVLTF	TGTGCCAGTAGCGTCATTGGGGACAGTAGCTCTGGGGCCAACGTCCTGACTTTC
NA	TRBD1	TRBV19	TRBJ1-6	CASNDGTGSAYNSPLHF	TGTGCCAGTAATGACGGGACAGGGTCGGCCTATAATTCACCCCTCCACTTT
NA	NA	TRBV6-5	TRBJ1-3	CASEGMWSGNTIYF	TGTGCCAGCGAGGGTATGTGGTCTGGAAACACCATATATTTT
NA	TRBD2	TRBV4-3	TRBJ2-3	CASSLRAGEISDTQYF	TGCGCCAGCAGCCTTCGCGCGGGGGAGATATCAGATACGCAGTATTTT
NA	TRBD1	TRBV5-1	TRBJ1-1	CASSLFGQGDTEAFF	TGCGCCAGCAGCTTATTCGGCCAGGGGGACACTGAAGCTTTCTTT
NA	NA	TRBV2	TRBJ1-5	CASKGGISNQPQHF	TGTGCCAGCAAGGGAGGGATATCCAATCAGCCCCAGCATTTT
NA	NA	TRBV9	TRBJ1-1	CASSKRVQTEAFF	TGTGCCAGCAGTAAGAGGGTGCAGACTGAAGCTTTCTTT
NA	NA	TRBV15	TRBJ1-2	CATSRTGGTNYGYTF	TGTGCCACCAGCAGAACGGGGGGAACCAACTATGGCTACACCTTC
NA	NA	TRBV7-2	TRBJ1-2	CASSLAGTNYGYTF	TGTGCCAGCAGCTTAGCGGGCACTAACTATGGCTACACCTTC
NA	TRBD1	TRBV18	TRBJ1-6	CASSRQGAGNSPLHF	TGTGCCAGCTCAAGACAGGGGGCAGGTAATTCACCCCTCCACTTT
NA	NA	TRBV11-1	TRBJ1-1	CASSPTGTNTEAFF	TGTGCCAGCAGCCCTACAGGGACGAACACTGAAGCTTTCTTT
NA	NA	TRBV24-1	TRBJ2-2	CATSYNTGELFF	TGTGCCACCAGCTACAACACCGGGGAGCTGTTTTTT
NA	TRBD1	TRBV2	TRBJ1-1	CASSEDRDRYTEAFF	TGTGCCAGCAGTGAAGACCGGGACAGGTACACTGAAGCTTTCTTT
once	TRBD2	TRBV6-6	TRBJ2-3	CASSYGLAGATDTQYF	TGTGCCAGCAGTTACGGGCTAGCGGGGGCCACAGATACGCAGTATTTT
NA	NA	TRBV14	TRBJ2-1	CASSQARVSSYNEQFF	TGTGCCAGCAGCCAAGCTCGGGTGAGCTCCTACAATGAGCAGTTCTTC
NA	NA	TRBV7-8	TRBJ2-2	CASKEGLTGELFF	TGTGCCAGCAAGGAGGGTTTGACCGGGGAGCTGTTTTTT
NA	NA	TRBV6-5	TRBJ1-5	CASNARQSNQPQHF	TGTGCCAGCAATGCTCGACAAAGCAATCAGCCCCAGCATTTT
NA	TRBD2	TRBV9	TRBJ2-5	CASSVGSSGGTETQYF	TGTGCCAGCAGCGTAGGATCTAGCGGGGGGACGGAGACCCAGTACTTC
once	NA	TRBV5-8	TRBJ1-1	CASSLQLGTEAFF	TGTGCCAGCAGTCTACAGCTGGGCACTGAAGCTTTCTTT
NA	NA	TRBV18	TRBJ2-5	CASSPPVAGETQYF	TGTGCCAGCTCACCACCGGTAGCCGGGGAGACCCAGTACTTC
NA	NA	TRBV27	TRBJ1-5	CASSLSQGHNQPQHF	TGTGCCAGCAGTTTGAGCCAGGGTCATAATCAGCCCCAGCATTTT
NA	TRBD2	TRBV6-2/TRBV6-3	TRBJ2-5	CASSWGGESGETQYF	TGTGCCAGCAGTTGGGGGGGGGAGAGTGGAGAGACCCAGTACTTC
NA	NA	TRBV18	TRBJ1-1	CASSISGGNTEAFF	TGTGCCAGCTCAATATCCGGAGGGAACACTGAAGCTTTCTTT
NA	TRBD1	TRBV6-2/TRBV6-3	TRBJ1-5	CASSPRDSYSNQPQHF	TGTGCCAGCAGTCCCAGGGACAGTTATAGCAATCAGCCCCAGCATTTT
NA	TRBD1	TRBV5-1	TRBJ1-4	CASSLERTGFEKLFF	TGCGCCAGCAGCTTGGAAAGGACAGGGTTTGAAAAACTGTTTTTT
NA	TRBD1	TRBV7-2	TRBJ2-7	CASSLARDRGQYF	TGTGCCAGCAGCTTAGCGCGGGACAGGGGTCAGTACTTC
NA	NA	TRBV2	TRBJ1-2	CASSGLRESGYTF	TGTGCCAGCAGTGGACTAAGGGAGAGTGGCTACACCTTC
NA	TRBD1	TRBV5-5	TRBJ1-4	CASSPTGTTNEKLFF	TGTGCCAGCAGCCCGACAGGGACAACTAATGAAAAACTGTTTTTT
NA	NA	TRBV5-1	TRBJ2-3	CASSLGTPDTDTQYF	TGCGCCAGCAGCTTGGGGACTCCCGACACAGATACGCAGTATTTT
NA	NA	TRBV7-6	TRBJ2-5	CASSSSGFSTYQETQYF	TGTGCCAGCAGCTCCTCGGGTTTTTCGACGTACCAAGAGACCCAGTACTTC
once	TRBD2	TRBV10-3	TRBJ2-3	CAISELAGTTDTQYF	TGTGCCATCAGTGAACTAGCGGGGACCACAGATACGCAGTATTTT
NA	NA	TRBV2	TRBJ1-1	CASRAARKNTEAFF	TGTGCCAGCAGGGCCGCCCGAAAGAACACTGAAGCTTTCTTT
NA	TRBD2	TRBV11-1	TRBJ2-3	CASSLAGGGSTDTQYF	TGTGCCAGCAGCCTAGCGGGGGGAGGCTCCACAGATACGCAGTATTTT
NA	NA	TRBV2	TRBJ1-2	CASRSIESVYGYTF	TGTGCCAGCAGATCGATCGAGTCCGTCTACGGCTACACCTTC
NA	NA	TRBV5-1	TRBJ1-2	CASSLRTDSSLYGYTF	TGCGCCAGCAGCCTACGAACCGACAGCTCTCTCTATGGCTACACCTTC
NA	NA	TRBV3-1/TRBV3-2	TRBJ2-7	CASSQDRGGLGHEQYF	TGTGCCAGCAGCCAAGATAGGGGGGGGCTTGGGCACGAGCAGTACTTC
NA	NA	TRBV21-1	TRBJ1-5	CASSKEGKGGGQPQHF	TGTGCCAGCAGCAAAGAGGGCAAGGGAGGCGGTCAGCCCCAGCATTTT
NA	NA	TRBV6-5	TRBJ2-2	CASTGLVGELFF	TGTGCCAGCACAGGACTGGTCGGGGAGCTGTTTTTT
NA	TRBD1	TRBV12-3/TRBV12-4	TRBJ1-2	CASGQGHGYTF	TGTGCCAGCGGACAGGGTCATGGCTACACCTTC
NA	TRBD2	TRBV7-2	TRBJ2-5	CASSSQTSGAGETQYF	TGTGCCAGCAGCTCGCAGACTAGCGGGGCGGGTGAGACCCAGTACTTC
NA	NA	TRBV11-2	TRBJ2-1	CASSPGIGQYNEQFF	TGTGCCAGCAGCCCAGGGATCGGACAGTACAATGAGCAGTTCTTC
once	NA	TRBV5-4	TRBJ1-1	CASSLGRGEKLNTEAFF	TGTGCCAGCAGCTTGGGCAGGGGAGAGAAGTTGAACACTGAAGCTTTCTTT
NA	NA	TRBV7-9	TRBJ1-2	CASSPKTANYGYTF	TGTGCCAGCAGCCCAAAGACAGCTAACTATGGCTACACCTTC
NA	NA	TRBV2	TRBJ2-5	CASSVRGAEETQYF	TGTGCCAGCAGTGTTCGGGGGGCAGAGGAGACCCAGTACTTC